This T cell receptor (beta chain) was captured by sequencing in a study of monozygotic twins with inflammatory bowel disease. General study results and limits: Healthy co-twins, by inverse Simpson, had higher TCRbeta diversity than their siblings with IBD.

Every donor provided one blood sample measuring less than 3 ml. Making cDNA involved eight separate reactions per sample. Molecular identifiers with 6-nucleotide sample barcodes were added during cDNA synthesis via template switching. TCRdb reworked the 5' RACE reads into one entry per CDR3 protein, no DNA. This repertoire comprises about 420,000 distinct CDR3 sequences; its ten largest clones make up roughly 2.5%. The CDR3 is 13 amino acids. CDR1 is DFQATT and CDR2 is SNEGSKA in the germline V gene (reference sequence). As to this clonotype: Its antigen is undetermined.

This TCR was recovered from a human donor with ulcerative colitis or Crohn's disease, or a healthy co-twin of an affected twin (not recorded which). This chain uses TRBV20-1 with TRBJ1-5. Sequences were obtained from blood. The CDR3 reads CSAVDGFNQPQHF.